This section outlines one T cell receptor beta chain sequence together with its context. Its antigen is unknown. This entry belongs to a study of lymphopenia after photon versus proton radiotherapy. CDR3 size: 15 residues. J lost 3 bases, V lost 4 bases, and 6 bases had no gene match. Germline CDR1 reads MDHEN; CDR2 reads SYDVKM. The study, taken as a whole, reports: After lymphocyte nadir, photon-treated repertoires showed oligoclonal expansion, especially CD8+ Temra. Authors raise, but do not show, better survival with proton therapy.

Sequencing was performed with immunoSEQ multiplex PCR; in TCRdb, only in-frame clones are kept and a portion is missing. The repertoire consists of 35,000 to 45,000 clones, with roughly four fifths occurring once and the leading ten covering around 25%. Sequencing used peripheral blood, obtained from a patient treated with proton-based radiotherapy. The TCR originated in a woman in her 70s with pancreatic cancer. The J gene is TRBJ1-3, the V gene TRBV28; 7 bases map to TRBD1. CDR3 residues: CASSSGQLFGNTIYF. CDR3 in DNA: TGTGCCAGCAGTTCGGGACAGCTATTTGGAAACACCATATATTTT. The full variable domain, in which reference TRBV28 and TRBJ1-3 provide the parts outside the CDR3, is DVKVTQSSRYLVKRTGEKVFLECVQDMDHENMFWYRQDPGLGLRLIYFSYDVKMKEKGDIPEGYSVSREKKERFSLILESASTNQTSMYLCASSSGQLFGNTIYFGEGSWLTVV.